Presented here are 6 T cell receptor beta chains from one specimen sequenced in a study of T cell responses to AZD1222 COVID-19 vaccine (dated by TCRdb to the early 2020s). What the time point label conveys for this sample: baseline before first vaccination. Receptors were amplified or captured by the immunoSEQ multiplex PCR assay. Here the immuneACCESS table is served through TCRdb, limited to in-frame sequences with V and J called. Missing clones are a known gap in these copies; in checked studies unresolved V genes cover under half, and the rest lacks a known reason. For this sample the table gives under 150,000 clones, of which approximately 90% were detected only once. Around 7.2% of the sample is taken by the ten largest. Sequenced here: peripheral blood, sampled on day 0 of AZD1222 vaccination. These receptors were collected from an adult in good health.

The rearrangement uses TRBV19 and TRBJ2-1; 12 bases match TRBD2. The germline V gene encodes CDR1 LNHDA and CDR2 SQIVND (reference sequence). The CDR3 loop spans 16 amino acids. V lost 4 bases to trimming and J lost 5 bases; unmatched junction nucleotides: 6. CDR3 residues: CASSSGASGRDNEQFF. As DNA, the CDR3 is TGTGCCAGTAGTAGCGGGGCTAGCGGGAGGGACAATGAGCAGTTCTTC.

CDR3 loop: CATSRQVRDHEAQYF. In DNA form, the CDR3 reads TGTGCCACCAGCAGACAAGTCCGGGACCACGAGGCGCAGTATTTT. The chain joins TRBV15 to TRBJ2-3, with D possibly called TRBD1 or TRBD2 (5 bases each). The V end lost 2 bases, the J end lost 10 bases, and 19 bases lay between the germline ends. The CDR3 covers 15 residues. Looked up from germline, CDR1 is LNHNV and CDR2 is YYDKDF (reference sequence). The full variable domain, completed using reference TRBV15 and TRBJ2-3, is DAMVIQNPRYQVTQFGKPVTLSCSQTLNHNVMYWYQQKSSQAPKLLFHYYDKDFNNEADTPDNFQSRRPNTSFCFLDIRSPGLGDTAMYLCATSRQVRDHEAQYFGPGTRLTVL.

The chain couples TRBV3-1 (or the pseudogene TRBV3-2) to TRBJ1-6; 7 bases are a match to TRBD1. Trimming at V came to 3 bases and at J to 7 bases, leaving 3 bases not matched to a gene. Germline CDR1 is LGHDT and CDR2 is YNNKEL (reference sequence). The CDR3 is 14 amino acids. The chain's CDR3 is CASSQGTVNSPLHF. The CDR3 DNA follows: TGTGCCAGCAGCCAGGGGACAGTCAATTCACCCCTCCACTTT.

This clone showed up just once. The chain links TRBV5-1 to TRBJ2-5; D is uncertain. Trimming shortened V by 0 bases and J by 4 bases, and 7 bases separated the two germline ends. CDR1 and CDR2 from the germline V gene are SGHRS and YFSETQ. The length of the CDR3 is 13 residues. CDR3: CASSLDSGETQYF. CDR3 in DNA: TGCGCCAGCAGCTTGGATAGTGGAGAGACCCAGTACTTC.

CDR3 sequence (DNA): TGTGCCAGCAGCTTGAATGGGGGCTCTGGAAACACCATATATTTT. It yields the protein CASSLNGGSGNTIYF. The rearrangement uses TRBV5-4 and TRBJ1-3; weak D call: TRBD1 (5 bases). The V end lost 1 base, the J end lost 0 bases, and 8 bases lay between the germline ends. Germline V gives CDR1 SGHNT, CDR2 YYREEE (reference sequence). CDR3 length equals 15 residues.

The rearrangement uses TRBV24-1 and TRBJ2-3; D tentatively fits TRBD1 or TRBD2 (5 bases each). Looked up from germline, CDR1 is KGHDR and CDR2 is SFDVKD. V was trimmed by 5 bases and J by 3 bases, leaving 11 bases between them. This CDR3 spans 14 amino acids. The CDR3 sequence is CATSGWDRTDTQYF. The CDR3 DNA sequence: TGTGCCACCAGTGGCTGGGACCGGACAGATACGCAGTATTTT.